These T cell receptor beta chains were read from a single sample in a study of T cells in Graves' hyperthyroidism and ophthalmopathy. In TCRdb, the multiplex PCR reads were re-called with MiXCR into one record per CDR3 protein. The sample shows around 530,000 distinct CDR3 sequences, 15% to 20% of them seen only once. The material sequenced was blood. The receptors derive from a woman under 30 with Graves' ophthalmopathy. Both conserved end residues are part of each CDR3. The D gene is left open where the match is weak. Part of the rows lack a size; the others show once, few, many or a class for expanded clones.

TGTGCCAGCAGTTTACAGGGGGTATCCTCTGGAAACACCATATATTTT	CASSLQGVSSGNTIYF	TRBV28	TRBJ1-3	TRBD1	many
TGTGCCAGCCGAGGCCCCACAGGCCTGAGGACGGGGGCCAACGTCCTGACTTTC	CASRGPTGLRTGANVLTF	TRBV28	TRBJ2-6	-	-
TGTGCCTGGACCCGAACACTCCGGGACAGGGGAAGCGAGCAGTACTTC	CAWTRTLRDRGSEQYF	TRBV30	TRBJ2-7	TRBD1	few
TGTGCCAGCAGATCATTCACAGATACGCAGTATTTT	CASRSFTDTQYF	TRBV6-1	TRBJ2-3	-	many
TGTGCCAGCAGTGATCAAAAGGGAATGAGGGGCTATGGCTACACCTTC	CASSDQKGMRGYGYTF	TRBV2	TRBJ1-2	-	many
TGTGCCAGCAGCAACCGGGACAGACACGAGCAGTACTTC	CASSNRDRHEQYF	TRBV28	TRBJ2-7	TRBD1	many
TGCAGCGTTGTGTCCTTGAACACTGAAGCTTTCTTT	CSVVSLNTEAFF	TRBV29-1	TRBJ1-1	-	many
TGCGCCGGGGGAAACTCCTACAATGAGCAGTTCTTC	CAGGNSYNEQFF	TRBV10-2	TRBJ2-1	-	-
TGCGCCAGCAGCCAAGTTGGGCAGGATCGGGGCGCCGTGGCAGCTTTCTTT	CASSQVGQDRGAVAAFF	TRBV4-3	TRBJ1-1	-	-
TGCAGCGTTGAGGCGGGAGGTAGCGAGCAGTACTTC	CSVEAGGSEQYF	TRBV29-1	TRBJ2-7	TRBD2	many
TGTGCCAGCAGAACGGGACAGGAAAAAAATGAGCAGTTCTTC	CASRTGQEKNEQFF	TRBV5-4	TRBJ2-1	TRBD1	few
TGTGCCAGCAGCCAAGACCAGGCAATCTATGGCTACACCTTC	CASSQDQAIYGYTF	TRBV4-2	TRBJ1-2	-	many
TGTGCCTGGAGCCCTCGGGGGAACACTGAAGCTTTCTTT	CAWSPRGNTEAFF	TRBV30	TRBJ1-1	-	many
TGCGCCAGCAGCCAAGATGTTATCAGGACCCAGTACTTC	CASSQDVIRTQYF	TRBV4-1	TRBJ2-5	-	-
TGTGCCAGCAGCCCTCTGGGACAGGGGGTGAACACTGAAGCTTTCTTT	CASSPLGQGVNTEAFF	TRBV11-1	TRBJ1-1	TRBD1	many
TGTGCCAGCAGCGTAGAGGTAGGGGCGGGGGCGGACAATGAGCAGTTCTTC	CASSVEVGAGADNEQFF	TRBV9	TRBJ2-1	-	many
TGTGCCAGCAGCCCCGGTTTTAACACTGAAGCTTTCTTT	CASSPGFNTEAFF	TRBV7-3	TRBJ1-1	-	-
TGTGCCAGCAAGAATCACCGCAATGAGCAGTTCTTC	CASKNHRNEQFF	TRBV6-1	TRBJ2-1	-	-
TGTGCCAGCAGCCCACGGACAGGTGTGGGCAATCAGCCCCAGCATTTT	CASSPRTGVGNQPQHF	TRBV5-8	TRBJ1-5	TRBD1	-
TGTGCCAGCAGCTCCAACGGGGGCGACAATTCACCCCTCCACTTT	CASSSNGGDNSPLHF	TRBV3-1	TRBJ1-6	-	many
TGCAGTGCCCAACGCCAGCCAGGGTATACTGAAGCTTTCTTT	CSAQRQPGYTEAFF	TRBV20-1	TRBJ1-1	-	many
TGTGCCAGCAGCGTAGATAATCAAATCTACGAGCAGTACTTC	CASSVDNQIYEQYF	TRBV9	TRBJ2-7	-	few
TGTGCCAGCAGTTTTATTTCGCGTGATCAGCCCCAGCATTTT	CASSFISRDQPQHF	TRBV28	TRBJ1-5	-	many
TGCAGTGCTAGAGTTATGTCCGGGACAGGGAGGGGAGCTAACTATGGCTACACCTTC	CSARVMSGTGRGANYGYTF	TRBV20-1	TRBJ1-2	TRBD1	many
TGTGCCAGCAGTTTGGCCCCTGGGGTGGGAGATACGCAGTATTTT	CASSLAPGVGDTQYF	TRBV12-3/TRBV12-4	TRBJ2-3	-	-
TGCGCCAGCAGCCCCTTGGGGGGTTCGGGTCAGCCCCAGCATTTT	CASSPLGGSGQPQHF	TRBV5-1	TRBJ1-5	-	few
TGTGCCAGCGACGGAGGAAGGACTAGCGGGATGAGTGAGCAGTTCTTC	CASDGGRTSGMSEQFF	TRBV28	TRBJ2-1	TRBD2	many
TGCGCCAGCAGCCAAGAAGGGACTAGCGGCACCACAGATACGCAGTATTTT	CASSQEGTSGTTDTQYF	TRBV4-3	TRBJ2-3	TRBD2	few
TGTGCCAGCAGTCTCCACGCGACAGGGTCGTACGAGCAGTACTTC	CASSLHATGSYEQYF	TRBV27	TRBJ2-7	TRBD1	many
TGTGCCAGCAGCTTACCTAGCGGGGGGAACTACGAGCAGTACTTC	CASSLPSGGNYEQYF	TRBV5-5	TRBJ2-7	TRBD2	-
TGTGCCAGCAGTTCAAGAGGGGGCTCGGCTTTCTTT	CASSSRGGSAFF	TRBV6-1	TRBJ1-1	TRBD1	many
TGTGCCAGCAGTGACAACACTGAAGCTTTCTTT	CASSDNTEAFF	TRBV2	TRBJ1-1	-	many
TGTGCCTGGGGAGGGACAGGGGGCTTATACGAGCAGTACTTC	CAWGGTGGLYEQYF	TRBV30	TRBJ2-7	TRBD1	many
TGTGCCAGCAGTTTTGAACTAGCGGGGGTCGCAGATACGCAGTATTTT	CASSFELAGVADTQYF	TRBV28	TRBJ2-3	TRBD2	-
TGTGCCAGCAGAGAGGGACTAGCGGGGGGGCACGGGGCCAACGTCCTGACTTTC	CASREGLAGGHGANVLTF	TRBV2	TRBJ2-6	TRBD2	many
TGCAGTGCTAGACAGGCCAGCGGGAGGGTCTACAATGAGCAGTTCTTC	CSARQASGRVYNEQFF	TRBV20-1	TRBJ2-1	TRBD2	many
TGTGCCTGGAGCCGGGACAGGGGATATCAGCCCCAGCATTTT	CAWSRDRGYQPQHF	TRBV30	TRBJ1-5	TRBD1	few
TGCAGTGCTAAGCCGGGTCTAGCGGGGGTGTACGAGCAGTACTTC	CSAKPGLAGVYEQYF	TRBV20-1	TRBJ2-7	TRBD2	many
TGTGCCAGCAGATCTCCTAGCGGGAGGTGGTATTTT	CASRSPSGRWYF	TRBV6-1	TRBJ2-3	TRBD2	few
TGTGCCGGGGGGGGGGTAGTCTTTTCCTACAATGAGCAGTTCTTC	CAGGGVVFSYNEQFF	TRBV7-9	TRBJ2-1	TRBD2	few
TGTGCCAGTCAGTTTACAGGGGGCGATCAGCCCCAGCATTTT	CASQFTGGDQPQHF	TRBV6-2/TRBV6-3	TRBJ1-5	TRBD1	many
TGCAGTGCCCCCGGACAGGGCGGACAGCCCCAGCATTTT	CSAPGQGGQPQHF	TRBV20-1	TRBJ1-5	TRBD1	many
TGTGCCAGCAGCCAAGAAGGCAGGGCCACAGATACGCAGTATTTT	CASSQEGRATDTQYF	TRBV3-1	TRBJ2-3	-	many
TGCAGTGCTAGGACAGGGAACTATGGCTACACCTTC	CSARTGNYGYTF	TRBV20-1	TRBJ1-2	TRBD1	many
TGTGCCAGCACATTGGGGCGCTTAGGGAACACTGAAGCTTTCTTT	CASTLGRLGNTEAFF	TRBV11-2	TRBJ1-1	-	many
TGTGCCAGCAGCTTAGCTAGCACAGATACGCAGTATTTT	CASSLASTDTQYF	TRBV7-9	TRBJ2-3	-	many
TGTGCCAGCCATGGTAACACTGAAGCTTTCTTT	CASHGNTEAFF	TRBV6-1	TRBJ1-1	-	few
TGTGCCAGCAGGGTCACTAGCGGGGGTCCTAATGAGCAGTTCTTC	CASRVTSGGPNEQFF	TRBV12-3/TRBV12-4	TRBJ2-1	TRBD2	many